The clone carrying this T cell receptor beta chain has ten or more counts. Relying on iRepertoire HTBI primers and Arm-PCR of CDR3 regions, the team built TCR beta libraries. TCRdb passed the multiplex PCR reads through MiXCR, listing each CDR3 protein once. The sample lists over 450,000 distinct CDR3 sequences; 20% to 25% were seen once. This sample was taken from a study of regulatory T cells in long-lasting Graves disease. Time point of the sample: persistent/refractory GD, antithyroid drugs over 5 years with positive TRAb. There was RNA extracted from PBMCs, and the TCR library was made from it. CDR3 length: 13 amino acids. Deletions cut 0 bases from V and 3 bases from J, with 6 bases between. The germline gives CDR1 SGDLS, CDR2 YYNGEE.

The sample consisted of peripheral blood mononuclear cells (PBMCs), taken when the disease was refractory, from a patient treated with antithyroid drugs. This rearrangement joins TRBV9 to TRBJ1-1, with unresolved D. This TCR was recovered from a female donor with Graves disease. Written as DNA, the CDR3 is TGTGCCAGCAGCGTAGACCTGTACACTGAAGCTTTCTTT. Translated: CASSVDLYTEAFF.